This passage covers 26 T cell receptor beta chains from one sample sequenced in a study of vaccination and CD4 T cells after COVID-19. The assay that was used to sequence DNA from cultured CD4+ T cells was the Oncomine TCR Beta short-read assay. Each CDR3 protein is one row after TCRdb ran MiXCR on the PCR reads. The sample has about 15,000 distinct CDR3 sequences; roughly 53% are singletons. Treatment indicated: roughly 10-day PBMC culture with coronavirus spike peptide pools or control peptides (ViraFEST assay). No antigen has been assigned to these receptors. Sequenced material: CD4+ T cells from blood, cultured in vitro, taken before SARS-CoV-2 vaccination. These receptors were collected from a human donor who had recovered from COVID-19.

This clonotype was counted only a few times. The chain links TRBV7-2 to TRBJ1-2; no reliable D call. CDR3 length equals 13 residues. V lost 4 bases and J 8 bases, leaving 14 bases between the germline ends. Germline CDR1 reads SGHTA; CDR2 reads FQGNSA. The CDR3 nucleotides are TGTGCCAGCAGCTCTTTCAGGATAGGGGGCTACACCTTC. As protein: CASSSFRIGGYTF.

Comment on this clonotype: An end of the junction does not agree with germline; a read error may underlie this. The CDR3: CASSLRGQGNGYTF. The CDR3 DNA sequence: TGTGCCAGCAGTCTCCGGGGACAGGGGAATGGTTACACCTTC. The chain links TRBV6-1 to TRBJ1-2, with 10 bases matching TRBD1. Germline V gives CDR1 MNHNS, CDR2 SASEGT. This CDR3 region has 14 residues.

A few counts support this clonotype. The chain couples TRBV6-1 to TRBJ1-2; TRBD1 is a possible D gene (6 bases). The CDR3 extends over 13 amino acids. The ends were cut back, 6 bases at V and 5 bases at J, with 13 bases in the middle. Germline CDR1 MNHNS, CDR2 SASEGT. This CDR3 reads CASRGAPGYGYTF. The CDR3 DNA reads as TGTGCCAGCAGGGGGGCCCCCGGGTATGGCTACACCTTC.

This clonotype was counted once. V and J are TRBV9 and TRBJ2-7; TRBD1 might be the D (6 bases). The germline V gene encodes CDR1 SGDLS and CDR2 YYNGEE. Trimming pared 3 bases from V and 2 bases from J, leaving 12 bases between. This CDR3 spans 14 amino acids. CDR3 DNA sequence: TGTGCCAGCAGCGCCGGGACACGGACCTACGAGCAGTACTTC. Translated: CASSAGTRTYEQYF.

The CDR3: CASWTPRGVYGYTF. The CDR3 nucleotides read TGTGCCAGCTGGACCCCCCGGGGGGTCTATGGCTACACCTTC. The chain combines TRBV2 with TRBJ1-2; D possibly corresponds to TRBD1 (5 bases). The germline V gene encodes CDR1 SNHLY and CDR2 FYNNEI. CDR3 length: 14 amino acids. V lost 8 bases, J lost 4 bases, and 17 bases lay in between.

The chain carries TRBV6-1 and TRBJ1-2, with TRBD1 identical over 8 bases. V was pared by 5 bases and J by 5 bases, with 7 bases of the junction left unmatched. The CDR3 contains 14 residues. Per germline, CDR1 MNHNS and CDR2 SASEGT. The CDR3 DNA is TGTGCCAGCAGTCCAAGGACAGGGAGGTATGGCTACACCTTC. Its protein product is CASSPRTGRYGYTF.

This chain links TRBV18 with TRBJ1-2; D gene ambiguous. Germline V gene lookup returns CDR1 KGHSH and CDR2 LQKENI. Trimming removed 2 bases at V and 1 base at J, with 14 bases between. This CDR3 is built from 16 residues. For the CDR3, the DNA is TGTGCCAGCTCACCAACTTTAGTTCCGTTTAACTATGGCTACACCTTC. Translated: CASSPTLVPFNYGYTF. Based on the CDR3 plus reference TRBV18 and TRBJ1-2, the full variable domain is NAGVMQNPRHLVRRRGQEARLRCSPMKGHSHVYWYRQLPEEGLKFMVYLQKENIIDESGMPKERFSAEFPKEGPSILRIQQVVRGDSAAYFCASSPTLVPFNYGYTFGSGTRLTVV.

J is TRBJ1-2 and V is TRBV12-3 or TRBV12-4; D is ambiguous. There are 17 residues in the CDR3. The V end was cut by 6 bases, the J end by 7 bases, with 27 bases between. CDR3 amino acids: CASRSLTRHRPDGGYTF. CDR3 nucleotide sequence: TGTGCCAGCAGATCCCTAACGCGACACCGGCCGGACGGTGGCTACACCTTC.

This clonotype appeared a few times. The J gene is TRBJ1-2, the V gene TRBV28; D is perhaps TRBD1 (6 bases). CDR3 length: 13 residues. Trimming stripped 6 bases from V and 6 bases from J, with 14 bases between. CDR1 and CDR2 from the germline V gene are MDHEN and SYDVKM. CDR3 sequence (DNA): TGTGCCAGCAGAGCGCCAGGGGCGGATGGCTACACCTTC. Encoded protein: CASRAPGADGYTF.

This clonotype is labeled as medium-sized. The chain combines TRBV12-3 or TRBV12-4 with TRBJ1-2; D is possibly TRBD1 (5 bases). There are 14 residues in the CDR3. Trimming removed 5 bases from V and 4 bases from J, with 14 bases in between. As DNA, the CDR3 is TGTGCCAGCAGTCCCCCCGGGGCCCTCTATGGCTACACCTTC. This gives the protein CASSPPGALYGYTF.

V is TRBV2 and J is TRBJ2-7; D not certain. Trimming shortened V by 3 bases and J by 0 bases, and 6 bases separated the two germline ends. CDR1 and CDR2 (germline): SNHLY, FYNNEI. The length of the CDR3 is 13 residues. The CDR3 region is CASSDTGSYEQYF. The CDR3 coding sequence is TGTGCCAGCAGTGATACCGGCTCCTACGAGCAGTACTTC.

The rearrangement joins TRBV18 to TRBJ2-7, with D unclear. Germline V gene data show CDR1 as KGHSH and CDR2 as LQKENI. Trimming cost V 3 bases and J 3 bases, with 6 bases left between them. CDR3 length: 12 residues. CDR3 nucleotides: TGTGCCAGCTCACCGGAGAGCTACGAGCAGTACTTC. This sequence encodes CASSPESYEQYF.

The chain links TRBV6-1 to TRBJ1-6; unclear D gene. The germline gives CDR1 MNHNS, CDR2 SASEGT. V lost 6 bases to trimming and J lost 7 bases, with 13 bases between them. This CDR3 spans 14 amino acids. The CDR3 bases are TGTGCCAGCAGACCCGGACGGGTCAATTCACCCCTCCACTTT. Its protein product is CASRPGRVNSPLHF.

Only a few counts were recorded for this clonotype. The V call is TRBV6-1, the J call TRBJ1-6; maybe TRBD1 (5 bases). The V end was cut by 6 bases, the J end by 9 bases, with 12 bases between. This CDR3 has 13 residues. Germline loops: CDR1 MNHNS, CDR2 SASEGT. CDR3 coding DNA: TGTGCCAGCAGGCTGACTGGGGGTTCACCCCTCCACTTT. It yields the protein CASRLTGGSPLHF.

The chain has TRBV20-1 and TRBJ2-5; 10 bases match TRBD1. Germline loops: CDR1 DFQATT, CDR2 SNEGSKA (reference sequence). The V segment lost 1 base and the J segment 5 bases; nucleotides outside the gene matches: 7. The CDR3 is 15 residues long. CDR3 nucleotides: TGCAGTGCTAGAGGTGACAGGGGGCGCCGGGAGACCCAGTACTTC. It encodes CSARGDRGRRETQYF.

The chain links TRBV20-1 to TRBJ2-7; D is tentatively TRBD1 or TRBD2 (5 bases each). The CDR3 has 15 amino acids. Trimming shortened V by 2 bases and J by 1 base, and 15 bases separated the two germline ends. CDR1 is DFQATT, CDR2 SNEGSKA, per germline (reference sequence). CDR3 sequence: CSARRSGQKSYEQYF. The CDR3 DNA is TGCAGTGCTAGAAGGTCGGGGCAGAAGTCCTACGAGCAGTACTTC.

J is TRBJ2-1 and V is TRBV7-3, with 11 positions matching TRBD2. Germline V lookup: CDR1 SGHTA, CDR2 FQGTGA. This CDR3 is built from 17 residues. V shed 0 bases, J shed 4 bases, and the junction held 5 bases outside the gene matches. CDR3 DNA: TGTGCCAGCAGCTTAACACTACTAGCGGGGGAGTACAATGAGCAGTTCTTC. Protein: CASSLTLLAGEYNEQFF.

The chain links TRBV19 to TRBJ1-2; 8 bases match TRBD1. Germline trimming cut 5 bases from V and 7 bases from J; bases unmatched to any gene: 6. CDR1 and CDR2 (germline): LNHDA, SQIVND (reference sequence). This CDR3 contains 13 residues. For the CDR3, the DNA is TGTGCCAGTAGTTCGCGGACAGGGAGTGGCTACACCTTC. Protein product: CASSSRTGSGYTF.

This clonotype has only a few counts. The chain joins TRBV7-9 to TRBJ2-2, with D perhaps TRBD2 (7 bases). The CDR3 spans 15 residues. Trimming pared 0 bases from V and 4 bases from J, leaving 9 bases between. Germline V gene sequence: CDR1 SEHNR, CDR2 FQNEAQ (reference sequence). CDR3 sequence reads: CASSLAGGATGELFF. The CDR3 nucleotides are TGTGCCAGCAGCTTAGCAGGGGGGGCCACCGGGGAGCTGTTTTTT.

The chain is built from TRBV10-3 and TRBJ1-2, with a weak D call TRBD1 (5 bases). This CDR3 has 14 amino acids. Per the germline V gene, CDR1 is ENHRY and CDR2 is SYGVKD. V was clipped by 2 bases and J by 4 bases, with 11 bases between them. The CDR3 region has the DNA TGTGCCATCAGTGAGCCGAGACAGCCCTATGGCTACACCTTC. The encoded protein is CAISEPRQPYGYTF.

The chain carries TRBV7-2 and TRBJ2-2; D ambiguous. Germline V gene data show CDR1 as SGHTA and CDR2 as FQGNSA. The germline V and J ends were trimmed by 0 bases and 13 bases, with 15 bases remaining between them. This CDR3 has 14 residues. The CDR3 protein is CASSLAGRQAGLFF. The CDR3 region has the DNA TGTGCCAGCAGCTTAGCGGGTCGGCAGGCTGGGCTGTTTTTT.

The chain recombines TRBV7-9 with TRBJ1-3; TRBD1 matches at 9 bases. J was trimmed by 0 bases and V by 5 bases; bases with no gene match: 8. CDR1 and CDR2 (germline): SEHNR, FQNEAQ (reference sequence). The CDR3 spans 17 residues. DNA of the CDR3: TGTGCCAGCAGCCCCGGGACAGGGATCTCCTCTGGAAACACCATATATTTT. As protein: CASSPGTGISSGNTIYF.

CDR3 sequence: CASSLVGLQTSTDTQYF. CDR3 nucleotides: TGTGCCAGCAGTCTAGTGGGACTGCAAACTAGCACAGATACGCAGTATTTT. The chain has TRBV28 and TRBJ2-3, with D possibly TRBD2 on 6 matching bases. CDR3 length equals 17 residues. CDR1 is MDHEN, CDR2 SYDVKM, per germline. V was clipped by 5 bases and J by 0 bases, with 18 bases between them. The complete variable domain, with remaining parts taken from reference TRBV28 and TRBJ2-3, reads DVKVTQSSRYLVKRTGEKVFLECVQDMDHENMFWYRQDPGLGLRLIYFSYDVKMKEKGDIPEGYSVSREKKERFSLILESASTNQTSMYLCASSLVGLQTSTDTQYFGPGTRLTVL.

The CDR3 reads CASSLAPGQYGYTF. CDR3 nucleotides: TGTGCCAGCAGCTTAGCACCGGGACAGTATGGCTACACCTTC. V gene TRBV7-2 combines with J gene TRBJ1-2; 7 bases match TRBD1. Losses at the gene ends were 0 bases for V and 5 bases for J; bases not matched to a gene: 3. This CDR3 spans 14 amino acids. Germline CDR1 reads SGHTA; CDR2 reads FQGNSA.

This clonotype was seen just once. This chain joins TRBV5-1 and TRBJ1-1, with 7 bases fitting TRBD1. There are 15 residues in the CDR3. Trimming took 2 bases from V and 6 from J; bases not matched to a gene: 10. The germline gives CDR1 SGHRS, CDR2 YFSETQ. In DNA, the CDR3 is TGCGCCAGCAGCTTATTACAGGGGAGGTCCCCTGAAGCTTTCTTT. This encodes CASSLLQGRSPEAFF.

The chain couples TRBV6-1 to TRBJ2-7; D is unresolved. From germline, CDR1 is MNHNS and CDR2 SASEGT. The V end was cut by 7 bases, the J end by 3 bases, with 13 bases between. The CDR3 covers 13 residues. The CDR3 DNA follows: TGTGCCAGCACCTTGGACGAACACTACGAGCAGTACTTC. Encoded protein: CASTLDEHYEQYF.